This TCR beta chain was observed in a study of T cell repertoires in cytomegalovirus infection. Whole-study findings and limits: Ex vivo, HLA-C-restricted CMV-specific TCR beta clonotypes prevailed over the rest of the response. Identification of carriers of CMV plus the relevant HLA was achieved through cumulative public TCR beta family frequency.

CDR1 and CDR2 (germline): DFQATT, SNEGSKA (reference sequence). V dropped 0 bases and J dropped 1; count of bases not matched to a gene: 7. CDR3 length: 18 residues. The table lists this clonotype with many counts. Antigen: not known. TCRdb reprocessed the reads via MiXCR and lists one record per CDR3 protein. The data show around 900,000 distinct CDR3 sequences, more than 25% seen once. The source of this sequence is a human donor in good health (CMV status not recorded). Some clones in this sample may be carry-over from other donors' samples. The rearrangement links TRBV20-1 to TRBJ2-3; TRBD2 matches at 13 bases. Source: cultured CD8+ T cells from PBMCs, taken from culture after CMV antigen stimulation. DNA of the CDR3: TGCAGTGCTAGAGATGAGACTAGCGGGGGGCCCGGCACAGATACGCAGTATTTT. Its protein is CSARDETSGGPGTDTQYF.